The source of this TCR beta chain is a study of blood T cell repertoires in COVID-19 (dated by TCRdb to about 2020). About the study as a whole: For ImmuneRACE Cohort 3, a participant was defined as recovered based on two consecutive negative NP/OP PCR tests, clearance by a healthcare professional, or resolution of symptoms. The prospective study material was composed of cDNA or gDNA derived from T cells, B-cell-depleted T cells, or PBMCs. The collaborator samples originated in the United States, Italy and Spain and spanned the acute and convalescent phases of COVID-19. Where HLA class I and class II types were available, the types were taken from metadata supplied by the sample provider, not from assay-based typing. Samples came from the ongoing ImmuneRACE study (first 160 participants) plus 1,254 subjects from 6 global collaborators. Subjects who had been exposed to COVID-19, were actively infected with it, or had recovered from it provided the deeply sampled blood TCRbeta repertoires that made up the dataset. Sample metadata almost always included a de-identified subject ID, COVID-19 status, age in years and sex. The repertoires were released in a freely available public database meant as a resource for research on the immune response to SARS-CoV-2.

The immunoSEQ Assay, a bias-controlled multiplex PCR, was used to amplify TCRbeta CDR3 regions from genomic DNA. The study's processing was this. Within the assay, amplification of reference gene primers was used to estimate how many nucleated cells each sample contained. To quantify the absolute abundance of each unique TCRbeta CDR3 rearrangement, sequence reads were collapsed and filtered. For each sample, productive Simpson clonality was calculated by taking the square root of Simpson's diversity index across productive rearrangements. The immuneACCESS repertoire file appears here via TCRdb, limited to in-frame rearrangements. These files lack a portion of the clones; in checked studies, under half of the deficit traces to unresolved V genes, and the cause of the others is not known. The V and J calls and clone size are taken from that table; D and trimming were inferred from the DNA. In this sample the table shows about 200,000 clones, about 88% of which occur a single time. The ten largest clones take up about 26% of the sample.

Concerning this clone itself: The specificity of this receptor is unknown. The sample holds no much larger clone one base away, and base qualities are not on file.

Study-wide conclusions, independent of this receptor: The quantity of clinical and demographic metadata differed by source and by participant and was supplied without curation.

CDR1 SGDLS and CDR2 YYNGEE were looked up in the germline V gene. The CDR3, from cysteine to phenylalanine, totals 15 residues. CDR3 DNA is the only sequence kept; it has 45 bases, read in frame from the first base. Trimming removed 0 bases from V and 7 bases from J; the gene matches leave 6 bases unexplained. Enrolling through a virtual design, the prospective study's participants ranged in age from roughly 18 to 90 years and lived across approximately 25 United States geographic areas. In the prospective study, cohorts were assigned on the basis of participant-reported clinical history obtained from a screening survey and a study questionnaire. In the prospective study, mobile phlebotomists collected whole blood, serum and a nasopharyngeal or oropharyngeal swab from each participant. Additional blood draws and questionnaires over a roughly two-month period could optionally be provided by prospective study participants. Blood samples from the prospective study were shipped frozen or at room temperature prior to DNA extraction.

The chain links TRBV9 with TRBJ1-4; the junction holds 7 bases that match TRBD1. What was sequenced was PBMCs or T cells enriched from blood (not recorded which). The clonotype was recovered from a woman aged 35 to 49 in a cohort exposed to, infected with or recovered from COVID-19 (not recorded which). This receptor has the CDR3 CASSVEGGAGEKLFF. The bases are TGTGCCAGCAGCGTAGAAGGGGGCGCCGGTGAAAAACTGTTTTTT. The full variable domain, with segments outside the CDR3 supplied by the reference TRBV9 and TRBJ1-4 proteins, appears as DSGVTQTPKHLITATGQRVTLRCSPRSGDLSVYWYQQSLDQGLQFLIQYYNGEERAKGNILERFSAQQFPDLHSELNLSSLELGDSALYFCASSVEGGAGEKLFFGSGTQLSVL.